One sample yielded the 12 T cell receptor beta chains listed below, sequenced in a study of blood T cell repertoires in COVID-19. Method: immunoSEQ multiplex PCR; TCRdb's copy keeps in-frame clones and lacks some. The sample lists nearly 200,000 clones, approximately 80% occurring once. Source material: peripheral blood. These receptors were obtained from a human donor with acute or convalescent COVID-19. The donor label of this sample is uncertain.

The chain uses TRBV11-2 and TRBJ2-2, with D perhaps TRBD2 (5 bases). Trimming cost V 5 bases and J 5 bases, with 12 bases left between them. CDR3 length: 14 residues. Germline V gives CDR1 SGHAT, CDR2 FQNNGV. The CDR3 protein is CASSLLTRTGELFF. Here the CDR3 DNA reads TGTGCCAGCAGCCTCCTAACTAGGACCGGGGAGCTGTTTTTT.

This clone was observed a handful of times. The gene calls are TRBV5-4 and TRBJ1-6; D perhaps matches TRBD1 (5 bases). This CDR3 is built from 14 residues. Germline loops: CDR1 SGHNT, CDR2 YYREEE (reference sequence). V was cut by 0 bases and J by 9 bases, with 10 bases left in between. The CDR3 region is CASSLAQGSSPLHF. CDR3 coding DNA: TGTGCCAGCAGCTTGGCGCAGGGTAGTTCACCCCTCCACTTT.

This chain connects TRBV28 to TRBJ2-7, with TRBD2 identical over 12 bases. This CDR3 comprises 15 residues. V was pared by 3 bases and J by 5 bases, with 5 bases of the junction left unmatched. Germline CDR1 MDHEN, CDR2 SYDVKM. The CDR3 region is CASSLLAGGQNEQYF. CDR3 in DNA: TGTGCCAGCAGTTTGCTAGCGGGAGGGCAAAACGAGCAGTACTTC.

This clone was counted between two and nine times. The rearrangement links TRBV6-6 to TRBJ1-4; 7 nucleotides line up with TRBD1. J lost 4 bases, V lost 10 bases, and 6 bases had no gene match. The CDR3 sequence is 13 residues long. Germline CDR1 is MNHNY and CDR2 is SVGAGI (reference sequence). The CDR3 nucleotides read TGTGCCACCAGGGGGAGGGATAATGAAAAACTGTTTTTT. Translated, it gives CATRGRDNEKLFF.

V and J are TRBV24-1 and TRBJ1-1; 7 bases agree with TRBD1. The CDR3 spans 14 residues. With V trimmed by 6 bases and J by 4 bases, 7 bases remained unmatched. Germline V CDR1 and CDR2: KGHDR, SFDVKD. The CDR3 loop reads CATSLTGKATEAFF. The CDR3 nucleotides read TGTGCCACCAGTCTGACAGGGAAAGCCACTGAAGCTTTCTTT.

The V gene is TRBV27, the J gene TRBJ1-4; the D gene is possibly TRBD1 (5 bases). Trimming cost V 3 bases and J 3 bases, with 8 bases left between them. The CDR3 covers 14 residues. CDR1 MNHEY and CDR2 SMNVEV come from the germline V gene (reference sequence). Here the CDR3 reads CASSLGLANEKLFF. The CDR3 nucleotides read TGTGCCAGCAGTTTGGGGCTCGCTAATGAAAAACTGTTTTTT.

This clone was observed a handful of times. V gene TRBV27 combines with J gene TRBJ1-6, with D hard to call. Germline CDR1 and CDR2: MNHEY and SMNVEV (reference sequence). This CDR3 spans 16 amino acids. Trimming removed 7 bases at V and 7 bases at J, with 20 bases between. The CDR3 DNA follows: TGTGCCAGCAAACTCACCCAATCTAACCCGAATTCACCCCTCCACTTT. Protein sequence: CASKLTQSNPNSPLHF.

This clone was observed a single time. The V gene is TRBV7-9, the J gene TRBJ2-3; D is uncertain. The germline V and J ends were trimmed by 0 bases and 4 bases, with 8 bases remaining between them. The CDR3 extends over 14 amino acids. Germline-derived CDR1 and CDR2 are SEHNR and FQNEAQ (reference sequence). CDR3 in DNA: TGTGCCAGCAGCTTAGCCCCGGTGCCAGATACGCAGTATTTT. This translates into CASSLAPVPDTQYF.

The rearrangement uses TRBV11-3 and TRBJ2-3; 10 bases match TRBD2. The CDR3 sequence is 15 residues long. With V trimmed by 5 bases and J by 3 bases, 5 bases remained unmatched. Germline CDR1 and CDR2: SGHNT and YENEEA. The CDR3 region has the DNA TGTGCCAGCAGCCCAGGGACTAGCGAGACAGATACGCAGTATTTT. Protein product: CASSPGTSETDTQYF.

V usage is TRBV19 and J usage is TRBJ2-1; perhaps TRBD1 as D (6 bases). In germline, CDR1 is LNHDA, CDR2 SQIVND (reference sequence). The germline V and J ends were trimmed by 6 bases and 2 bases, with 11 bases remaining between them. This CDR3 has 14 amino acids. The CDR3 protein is CASSLTGTYNEQFF. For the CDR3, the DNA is TGTGCCAGTAGCCTGACAGGTACCTACAATGAGCAGTTCTTC.

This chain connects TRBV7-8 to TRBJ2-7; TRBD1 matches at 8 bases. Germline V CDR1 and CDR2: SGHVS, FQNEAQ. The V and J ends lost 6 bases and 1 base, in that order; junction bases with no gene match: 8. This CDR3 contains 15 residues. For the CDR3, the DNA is TGTGCCAGCAGAGACGGGACAGGTATTTCCTACGAGCAGTACTTC. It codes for CASRDGTGISYEQYF.

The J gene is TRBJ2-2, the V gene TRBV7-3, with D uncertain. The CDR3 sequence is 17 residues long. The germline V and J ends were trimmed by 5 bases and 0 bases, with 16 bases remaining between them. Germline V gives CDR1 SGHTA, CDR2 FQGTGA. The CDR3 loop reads CASSPSPALANTGELFF. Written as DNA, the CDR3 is TGTGCCAGCAGCCCCAGTCCGGCCCTAGCGAACACCGGGGAGCTGTTTTTT.